A single sample is the source of the 31 T cell receptor beta chains below, sequenced in a study of T cells in localized non-small cell lung cancer. Profiled with immunoSEQ multiplex PCR; TCRdb holds only in-frame clones, not every one. The data show approximately 100,000 clones, approximately 90% seen once. The sample was PBMCs, taken before any cancer treatment. These receptors were obtained from a woman aged 35 to 70 with stage II squamous cell lung carcinoma.

This chain connects TRBV6-1 to TRBJ1-2; 10 nucleotides align to TRBD1. This CDR3 comprises 14 residues. V dropped 7 bases and J dropped 7; count of bases not matched to a gene: 9. Germline loops: CDR1 MNHNS, CDR2 SASEGT. The CDR3 coding sequence is TGTGCCAGCATACTCCTGACAGGGGGCATTGGCTACACCTTC. Protein product: CASILLTGGIGYTF.

This chain links TRBV5-1 with TRBJ1-2; D is possibly TRBD1 (6 bases). The CDR3 is made up of 14 amino acids. The ends were cut back, 0 bases at V and 7 bases at J, with 13 bases in the middle. Germline CDR1 SGHRS, CDR2 YFSETQ. CDR3 amino acids: CASSLVAGVGGYTF. The CDR3 DNA is TGCGCCAGCAGCTTGGTGGCAGGGGTCGGTGGCTACACCTTC.

The chain couples TRBV6-5 to TRBJ1-2, with D maybe TRBD1 (5 bases). The CDR3 sequence is 13 residues long. Germline values: CDR1 MNHEY, CDR2 SVGAGI. V was trimmed by 7 bases and J by 7 bases, leaving 16 bases between them. CDR3 sequence: CASTIGAVSGYTF. CDR3 nucleotide sequence: TGTGCCAGCACTATAGGGGCAGTCAGTGGCTACACCTTC.

The chain has TRBV18 and TRBJ1-6; the D gene is possibly TRBD1 (6 bases). Germline lookup yields CDR1 KGHSH and CDR2 LQKENI. The CDR3 is made up of 18 amino acids. The ends were cut back, 3 bases at V and 8 bases at J, with 23 bases in the middle. In DNA, the CDR3 is TGTGCCAGCTCACCCACCACGGCCCCTCGACAGGAATATTCACCCCTCCACTTT. Translation gives CASSPTTAPRQEYSPLHF.

The V and J genes are TRBV11-2 and TRBJ2-2; 7 nucleotides agree with TRBD1. V lost 1 base to trimming and J lost 1 base; unmatched junction nucleotides: 0. The CDR3 has 15 residues. Germline V gives CDR1 SGHAT, CDR2 FQNNGV. The CDR3 is CASSLGQGNTGELFF. The CDR3 DNA reads as TGTGCCAGCAGCTTAGGACAGGGGAACACCGGGGAGCTGTTTTTT.

This clone showed up just once. The chain joins TRBV5-4 to TRBJ1-1; D ambiguous. Germline loops: CDR1 SGHNT, CDR2 YYREEE (reference sequence). V was trimmed by 6 bases and J by 2 bases, leaving 11 bases between them. The CDR3 covers 13 residues. The CDR3 DNA reads as TGTGCCAGCACACCGACACCTAACACTGAAGCTTTCTTT. The encoded protein is CASTPTPNTEAFF.

The chain has TRBV10-3 and TRBJ2-7, with 8 bases identical to TRBD1. With V trimmed by 6 bases and J by 4 bases, 5 bases remained unmatched. Germline V lookup: CDR1 ENHRY, CDR2 SYGVKD. This CDR3 region has 13 residues. The CDR3 nucleotides are TGTGCCATCAGAGCAGGGGGCCAGTACGAGCAGTACTTC. Its protein product is CAIRAGGQYEQYF.

The rearrangement links TRBV27 to TRBJ2-7, with a possible D match to TRBD2 (6 bases). This CDR3 has 17 residues. V lost 4 bases to trimming and J lost 0 bases, with 19 bases between them. Germline assignment: CDR1 MNHEY and CDR2 SMNVEV (reference sequence). CDR3 sequence (DNA): TGTGCCAGCAGTTCATTCGGGCGGGATTATGGCTCCTACGAGCAGTACTTC. This sequence encodes CASSSFGRDYGSYEQYF.

The chain has TRBV19 and TRBJ1-2, with 8 bases that match TRBD1. The V gene's germline CDR1 is LNHDA and CDR2 SQIVND (reference sequence). V shed 5 bases and J 8 bases; nucleotides not matched to a gene: 7. The CDR3 is 13 residues long. CDR3 residues: CASSAPGGVGYTF. CDR3 in DNA: TGTGCCAGTAGTGCTCCAGGGGGCGTCGGCTACACCTTC. Combining the CDR3 with reference TRBV19 and TRBJ1-2 gives the whole variable domain DGGITQSPKYLFRKEGQNVTLSCEQNLNHDAMYWYRQDPGQGLRLIYYSQIVNDFQKGDIAEGYSVSREKKESFPLTVTSAQKNPTAFYLCASSAPGGVGYTFGSGTRLTVV.

The chain employs TRBV6-4 and TRBJ2-2; D is possibly TRBD1 (5 bases). V lost 0 bases and J lost 4, with 18 bases in between. Germline V gene data show CDR1 as MRHNA and CDR2 as SNTAGT. The CDR3 covers 18 residues. The CDR3 loop reads CASSDSHRRSQGTGELFF. CDR3 nucleotide sequence: TGTGCCAGCAGTGACTCCCATCGTCGTAGTCAGGGCACCGGGGAGCTGTTTTTT.

The chain recombines TRBV5-1 with TRBJ1-2; 7 nucleotides line up with TRBD1. The CDR3 runs 15 residues. Trimming removed 4 bases from V and 0 bases from J; junction bases left unmatched: 6. Germline V CDR1 and CDR2: SGHRS, YFSETQ. The CDR3 here is CASSETGLPNYGYTF. DNA for the CDR3: TGCGCCAGCAGCGAGACAGGGCTCCCTAACTATGGCTACACCTTC.

The chain has TRBV2 and TRBJ2-1; possible D gene TRBD2, 5 bases. The length of the CDR3 is 14 residues. The germline gives CDR1 SNHLY, CDR2 FYNNEI. V dropped 8 bases and J dropped 6 bases, with 17 bases sitting between them. The CDR3 spells CASRRRFTGNEQFF. CDR3 nucleotide sequence: TGTGCCAGCCGCAGGAGGTTTACTGGCAATGAGCAGTTCTTC.

The gene calls are TRBV6-6 and TRBJ2-2, with 7 bases aligning to TRBD1. The trim removed 7 bases at V and 7 bases at J, leaving 9 bases unmatched. Germline V CDR1 and CDR2: MNHNY, SVGAGI (reference sequence). CDR3 length: 14 amino acids. CDR3 coding DNA: TGTGCCAGCAATCGACAGGGTCTTAACGGGGAGCTGTTTTTT. It yields the protein CASNRQGLNGELFF.

The chain employs TRBV5-4 and TRBJ1-1; D gene ambiguous. The CDR3 covers 14 residues. Trimming removed 2 bases at V and 4 bases at J, with 12 bases between. Germline V CDR1 and CDR2: SGHNT, YYREEE (reference sequence). In DNA, the CDR3 is TGTGCCAGCAGCTTAGACCCTGGGAGCACTGAAGCTTTCTTT. This sequence encodes CASSLDPGSTEAFF.

The chain carries TRBV4-2 and TRBJ1-2; TRBD1 aligns across 12 bases. The CDR3 extends over 15 amino acids. Trimming cost V 0 bases and J 8 bases; bases outside gene matches: 4. CDR1 LGHNA and CDR2 YNFKEQ come from the germline V gene. This CDR3 reads CASSQEGTGGLGYTF. In nucleotides, the CDR3 is TGTGCCAGCAGCCAAGAGGGGACAGGGGGCTTAGGCTACACCTTC.

V usage is TRBV2 and J usage is TRBJ2-2, with no clear D. This CDR3 comprises 14 residues. V lost 8 bases to trimming and J lost 8 bases, with 18 bases between them. Germline V gene lookup returns CDR1 SNHLY and CDR2 FYNNEI. The CDR3 DNA is TGTGCCAGCCGGACGGGCTCGTTTGCGGGGGAGCTGTTTTTT. Protein product: CASRTGSFAGELFF.

This clone has only one observation. This sequence joins TRBV5-4 and TRBJ2-1; TRBD2 matches at 9 bases. Looked up from germline, CDR1 is SGHNT and CDR2 is YYREEE (reference sequence). V lost 5 bases and J lost 4; bases outside the gene matches: 7. The CDR3 has 15 residues. The CDR3 region is CASRSGRTGYNEQFF. The CDR3, as DNA: TGTGCCAGCAGGAGCGGGAGGACGGGTTACAATGAGCAGTTCTTC.

This clone appeared a few times. The J gene is TRBJ2-2, the V gene TRBV5-4; D unresolved. The V end was cut by 4 bases, the J end by 5 bases, with 12 bases between. Germline lookup yields CDR1 SGHNT and CDR2 YYREEE (reference sequence). The CDR3 totals 14 residues. The CDR3: CASSHNVATGELFF. CDR3 coding DNA: TGTGCCAGCAGCCACAACGTCGCGACCGGGGAGCTGTTTTTT.

The gene calls are TRBV6-5 and TRBJ1-5, with D maybe TRBD1 (5 bases). Germline V gene lookup returns CDR1 MNHEY and CDR2 SVGAGI. V was shortened by 5 bases and J by 6 bases, with 11 bases between the two germline ends. The CDR3 runs to 13 residues. The CDR3 DNA follows: TGTGCCAGCAGTGAAGGTGGGGGTCAGCCCCAGCATTTT. Its translation is CASSEGGGQPQHF.

The rearrangement links TRBV9 to TRBJ1-5, with TRBD1 identical over 7 bases. CDR3 length equals 15 residues. Unmatched junction bases numbered 7, after V lost 7 bases and J lost 0 bases. Per the germline V gene, CDR1 is SGDLS and CDR2 is YYNGEE. The CDR3 loop is CASGGTAYSNQPQHF. Here the CDR3 DNA reads TGTGCCAGCGGAGGGACAGCTTATAGCAATCAGCCCCAGCATTTT.

This chain uses TRBV4-2 with TRBJ1-4; the match to TRBD1 covers 7 bases. The CDR3 spans 14 residues. V shed 3 bases, J shed 5 bases, and the junction held 3 bases outside the gene matches. Germline lookup yields CDR1 LGHNA and CDR2 YNFKEQ. The CDR3 nucleotides are TGTGCCAGCAGCCAGCAGGACAGGAATGAAAAACTGTTTTTT. Translation gives CASSQQDRNEKLFF.

V and J are TRBV6-5 and TRBJ1-5; D gene ambiguous. This CDR3 region has 15 residues. In germline, CDR1 is MNHEY, CDR2 SVGAGI. Trimming stripped 4 bases from V and 4 bases from J, with 14 bases between. CDR3 coding DNA: TGTGCCAGCAGTTCCGGCCAGCGTCCTAATCAGCCCCAGCATTTT. Translation: CASSSGQRPNQPQHF.

The V call is TRBV10-3, the J call TRBJ2-5; no firm D call. The V end was cut by 2 bases, the J end by 1 base, with 8 bases between. The CDR3 length is 14 residues. The germline V gene encodes CDR1 ENHRY and CDR2 SYGVKD. For the CDR3, the DNA is TGTGCCATCAGTGAGGTGGGATCCCAAGAGACCCAGTACTTC. It yields the protein CAISEVGSQETQYF.

V is TRBV6-1 and J is TRBJ2-1; 11 nucleotides agree with TRBD1. CDR1 MNHNS and CDR2 SASEGT come from the germline V gene. Losses at the gene ends were 6 bases for V and 7 bases for J; bases not matched to a gene: 8. The CDR3 consists of 15 residues. This CDR3 is CASSQWDRGTNEQFF. CDR3 nucleotide sequence: TGTGCCAGCAGCCAATGGGACAGGGGGACGAATGAGCAGTTCTTC.

This clone showed up just once. The V and J genes are TRBV28 and TRBJ1-1, with 10 bases fitting TRBD1. Germline V CDR1 and CDR2: MDHEN, SYDVKM. J gave up 4 bases and V 6 bases, and 8 bases lay outside the gene matches. The CDR3 runs 15 residues. DNA of the CDR3: TGTGCCAGCAGCCTGCCCGGACAGGGGGGCACTGAAGCTTTCTTT. Encoded protein: CASSLPGQGGTEAFF.

This sequence joins TRBV5-6 and TRBJ1-4, with unresolved D. The CDR3 is made up of 14 amino acids. Germline V gene sequence: CDR1 SGHDT, CDR2 YYEEEE. Trimming left V 2 bases short and J 2 bases short, with 7 bases between. CDR3: CASSFRTTNEKLFF. The CDR3 nucleotides are TGTGCCAGCAGCTTTCGGACGACTAATGAAAAACTGTTTTTT.

The chain combines TRBV15 with TRBJ1-1; D remains ambiguous. Trimming shortened V by 4 bases and J by 2 bases, and 8 bases separated the two germline ends. The CDR3 has 13 amino acids. Per the germline V gene, CDR1 is LNHNV and CDR2 is YYDKDF (reference sequence). This CDR3 is CATSTVPNTEAFF. CDR3 nucleotides: TGTGCCACCAGCACAGTCCCCAACACTGAAGCTTTCTTT.

V is TRBV28 and J is TRBJ1-5; unclear D gene. The germline CDR1 and CDR2 sequences are MDHEN and SYDVKM. Trimming shortened V by 4 bases and J by 2 bases, and 9 bases separated the two germline ends. The CDR3 covers 14 residues. The CDR3 DNA follows: TGTGCCAGCAGTTCGGACGGGGGCAATCAGCCCCAGCATTTT. It encodes CASSSDGGNQPQHF.

J is TRBJ2-7 and V is TRBV29-1; D unresolved. The V gene's germline CDR1 is SQVTM and CDR2 ANQGSEA. CDR3 length: 11 residues. V shed 1 base and J shed 5 bases, with 6 bases lying between them. The CDR3 sequence is CSVEVRDEQYF. The CDR3 nucleotides read TGCAGCGTTGAAGTACGGGACGAGCAGTACTTC.

The chain uses TRBV28 and TRBJ1-3; D not resolved. The V and J ends lost 4 bases and 0 bases respectively, with 16 bases between them. CDR3 length: 17 residues. Germline assignment: CDR1 MDHEN and CDR2 SYDVKM. The CDR3 spells CASSSRRGPRSGNTIYF. In nucleotides, the CDR3 is TGTGCCAGCAGTTCCCGCAGAGGCCCACGCTCTGGAAACACCATATATTTT. Full variable domain (remainder filled in from reference TRBV28 and TRBJ1-3): DVKVTQSSRYLVKRTGEKVFLECVQDMDHENMFWYRQDPGLGLRLIYFSYDVKMKEKGDIPEGYSVSREKKERFSLILESASTNQTSMYLCASSSRRGPRSGNTIYFGEGSWLTVV.

The chain carries TRBV7-6 and TRBJ1-1, with D perhaps TRBD1 (6 bases). Germline CDR1 is SGHVS and CDR2 is FNYEAQ. This CDR3 comprises 16 residues. The germline V and J ends were trimmed by 2 bases and 1 base, with 14 bases remaining between them. The CDR3 reads CASSLTPPQGNTEAFF. For the CDR3, the DNA is TGTGCCAGCAGCTTAACCCCCCCACAGGGGAACACTGAAGCTTTCTTT.